This T cell receptor beta chain was identified in a study of T cell responses to AZD1222 COVID-19 vaccine. As for the study in general: Investigators merged groups given second doses at roughly 4 or roughly 12 weeks. The study, taken as a whole, reports: A mostly white British donor set with more females was recruited, and clonal diversity was possibly underestimated.

Assay used: immunoSEQ multiplex PCR; TCRdb lists only in-frame clones, some missing. This sample has roughly 120,000 clones, with around 90% found just once. Regarding this clone: Its antigen is unknown.

The sequence derives from an adult in good health. The sequenced sample was peripheral blood, obtained on day 0 of AZD1222 vaccination.

The CDR3, as DNA: TGCGCCAGCAGACATGAACAAGAGACCCAGTACTTC. It encodes CASRHEQETQYF. The V and J genes are TRBV5-1 and TRBJ2-5; D is ambiguous. Germline lookup yields CDR1 SGHRS and CDR2 YFSETQ. This CDR3 region has 12 residues. V shed 5 bases and J shed 2 bases, with 7 bases lying between them.